These 29 T cell receptor beta chains were all obtained from the same sample, sequenced in a study of cytomegalovirus exposure and HLA in healthy donors (dated by TCRdb to about 2017). The method behind the library was the immunoSEQ multiplex PCR assay. In TCRdb, the immuneACCESS table is reduced to in-frame sequences with V and J assigned. These tables do not hold every clone; where another copy was compared, an unresolved V gene accounts for under half, and the others remain unexplained. The sample yields about 160,000 clones; about 90% were counted once. Jointly, the top ten make up just over 4% of the sample. The specimen sequenced was PBMCs. Source of these receptors: a man aged 18 to 30 in good health and CMV-seropositive.

The table lists this clone with a count of one. The genes are TRBV5-4 and TRBJ2-1, with D hard to call. The CDR3 is 14 amino acids. Germline loops: CDR1 SGHNT, CDR2 YYREEE (reference sequence). V lost 2 bases, J lost 6 bases, and 12 bases lay in between. The CDR3 sequence: CASSFVSPVNEQFF. The CDR3 nucleotides are TGTGCCAGCAGCTTTGTATCCCCCGTCAATGAGCAGTTCTTC.

This chain joins TRBV29-1 and TRBJ2-7, with 12 positions matching TRBD2. Losses at the gene ends were 0 bases for V and 2 bases for J; bases not matched to a gene: 11. CDR1 SQVTM and CDR2 ANQGSEA come from the germline V gene. There are 18 residues in the CDR3. The CDR3 sequence: CSVEDSTSGRLFAYEQYF. The DNA of the CDR3 is TGCAGCGTTGAAGATTCGACTAGCGGGAGACTATTTGCCTACGAGCAGTACTTC.

V usage is TRBV4-1 and J usage is TRBJ1-1, with D unresolved. Germline V gene data show CDR1 as MGHRA and CDR2 as YSYEKL. This CDR3 region has 17 residues. V shed 0 bases and J shed 10 bases, with 24 bases lying between them. This CDR3 is CASSQDTNRGFDGIAFF. The CDR3 DNA is TGCGCCAGCAGCCAAGATACCAACCGGGGATTTGATGGTATAGCTTTCTTT.

This chain joins TRBV18 and TRBJ1-1; D call uncertain. CDR1 and CDR2 (germline): KGHSH, LQKENI. V lost 3 bases to trimming and J lost 0 bases, with 5 bases between them. The CDR3 is made up of 13 amino acids. CDR3 loop: CASSPGVNTEAFF. The CDR3 DNA follows: TGTGCCAGCTCACCTGGAGTGAACACTGAAGCTTTCTTT. The variable domain in full, with the rest retrieved from reference TRBV18 and TRBJ1-1, is NAGVMQNPRHLVRRRGQEARLRCSPMKGHSHVYWYRQLPEEGLKFMVYLQKENIIDESGMPKERFSAEFPKEGPSILRIQQVVRGDSAAYFCASSPGVNTEAFFGQGTRLTVV.

V and J are TRBV4-2 and TRBJ1-2, with TRBD1 as a possible D gene (6 bases). This CDR3 contains 13 residues. Germline V lookup: CDR1 LGHNA, CDR2 YNFKEQ. V was clipped by 2 bases and J by 6 bases, with 10 bases between them. The DNA of the CDR3 is TGTGCCAGCAGCCAACCTTCAGGGGATGGCTACACCTTC. Its protein product is CASSQPSGDGYTF.

The gene calls are TRBV4-1 and TRBJ2-5; TRBD1 might be the D (5 bases). The V and J ends lost 0 bases and 4 bases respectively, with 12 bases between them. The germline V gene encodes CDR1 MGHRA and CDR2 YSYEKL. The CDR3 consists of 15 residues. This CDR3 is CASSQDKGMGETQYF. CDR3 coding DNA: TGCGCCAGCAGCCAAGATAAGGGGATGGGAGAGACCCAGTACTTC.

The rearrangement links TRBV6-5 to TRBJ2-2; 15 bases are shared with TRBD2. Germline trimming cut 3 bases from V and 7 bases from J; bases unmatched to any gene: 3. Germline CDR1 MNHEY, CDR2 SVGAGI. The length of the CDR3 is 16 residues. DNA for the CDR3: TGTGCCAGCAGTTATGGACTAGCGGGAGGGAACGGGGAGCTGTTTTTT. Translating gives CASSYGLAGGNGELFF.

The chain joins TRBV5-6 to TRBJ1-5; D unclear. Trimming cost V 1 base and J 3 bases, with 11 bases left between them. Germline V gene data show CDR1 as SGHDT and CDR2 as YYEEEE. There are 15 residues in the CDR3. CDR3 nucleotide sequence: TGTGCCAGCAGCTTGTTGACCGCGGCCAATCAGCCCCAGCATTTT. Its translation is CASSLLTAANQPQHF.

The chain recombines TRBV11-2 with TRBJ1-5; the D is unclear. The germline V gene has CDR1 SGHAT and CDR2 FQNNGV. V lost 5 bases, J lost 0 bases, and 11 bases lay in between. This CDR3 region has 15 residues. The CDR3 region has the DNA TGTGCCAGCAGCCTTTCCGGGAGTAGCAATCAGCCCCAGCATTTT. Protein: CASSLSGSSNQPQHF.

CDR3 DNA sequence: TGCGCCAGCAGCCAAAAAAAGACTAGCGGGAGGGCTCCTAGCACAGATACGCAGTATTTT. Translation gives CASSQKKTSGRAPSTDTQYF. The chain recombines TRBV4-1 with TRBJ2-3; 14 positions match TRBD2. V shed 2 bases, J shed 0 bases, and the junction held 10 bases outside the gene matches. This CDR3 is 20 amino acids long. Per the germline V gene, CDR1 is MGHRA and CDR2 is YSYEKL.

The CDR3 bases are TGTGCCAGCAGTTTCCTACAGAATGAAAAACTGTTTTTT. This encodes CASSFLQNEKLFF. The chain links TRBV27 to TRBJ1-4, with D uncertain. The germline CDR1 and CDR2 sequences are MNHEY and SMNVEV (reference sequence). The CDR3 runs to 13 residues. Trimming shortened V by 3 bases and J by 5 bases, and 7 bases separated the two germline ends.

The chain has TRBV9 and TRBJ2-1, with TRBD2 as a possible D gene (5 bases). The V end lost 2 bases, the J end lost 4 bases, and 13 bases lay between the germline ends. Germline lookup yields CDR1 SGDLS and CDR2 YYNGEE. This CDR3 is built from 15 residues. CDR3 bases: TGTGCCAGCAGCGTGGGAGACTCGGGGTACAATGAGCAGTTCTTC. It is translated as CASSVGDSGYNEQFF.

The V gene is TRBV7-2, the J gene TRBJ2-7; TRBD2 might be the D (5 bases). This CDR3 is built from 15 residues. V lost 2 bases and J lost 9, with 20 bases in between. Germline V CDR1 and CDR2: SGHTA, FQGNSA. CDR3 amino acids: CASSLSSTAPTRQYF. The CDR3 DNA sequence: TGTGCCAGCAGCTTATCTAGCACGGCCCCTACGAGGCAGTACTTC.

The CDR3 coding sequence is TGCAGCGTTAGAAGGGGGAATTTAGATGGCTACACCTTC. Translating it yields CSVRRGNLDGYTF. The chain combines TRBV29-1 with TRBJ1-2; TRBD1 might be the D (6 bases). This CDR3 is 13 amino acids long. The V and J ends lost 5 bases and 6 bases respectively, with 16 bases between them. CDR1 and CDR2 from the germline V gene are SQVTM and ANQGSEA.

This chain's CDR3 is CASSEAWRQETQYF. CDR3 DNA: TGTGCCAGCAGTGAAGCTTGGAGACAAGAGACCCAGTACTTC. The chain combines TRBV2 with TRBJ2-5; D call uncertain. V shed 0 bases and J shed 2 bases, with 7 bases lying between them. The CDR3 sequence is 14 residues long. Germline CDR1 SNHLY, CDR2 FYNNEI. The whole variable domain, remainder taken from reference TRBV2 and TRBJ2-5, is EPEVTQTPSHQVTQMGQEVILRCVPISNHLYFYWYRQILGQKVEFLVSFYNNEISEKSEIFDDQFSVERPDGSNFTLKIRSTKLEDSAMYFCASSEAWRQETQYFGPGTRLLVL.

The chain employs TRBV18 and TRBJ1-1; 7 positions agree with TRBD1. Germline values: CDR1 KGHSH, CDR2 LQKENI. The V and J ends lost 0 bases and 1 base, in that order; junction bases with no gene match: 2. The CDR3 has 15 amino acids. The CDR3 is CASSPPTGSNTEAFF. The CDR3 coding sequence is TGTGCCAGCTCACCACCGACAGGGTCGAACACTGAAGCTTTCTTT.

This clone was counted once. The chain uses TRBV28 and TRBJ2-1; TRBD2 matches at 13 bases. V dropped 8 bases and J dropped 7; count of bases not matched to a gene: 8. Per the germline V gene, CDR1 is MDHEN and CDR2 is SYDVKM. The CDR3 has 15 residues. CDR3: CASGTGLAGVNEQFF. The CDR3 DNA reads as TGTGCCAGCGGGACTGGACTAGCGGGAGTTAATGAGCAGTTCTTC.

The chain uses TRBV11-3 and TRBJ2-1; D possibly corresponds to TRBD2 (5 bases). The V end was cut by 1 base, the J end by 5 bases, with 9 bases between. Germline V lookup: CDR1 SGHNT, CDR2 YENEEA. The CDR3 length is 14 residues. The CDR3 region is CASSLAGIHNEQFF. DNA for the CDR3: TGTGCCAGCAGCTTAGCCGGGATACACAATGAGCAGTTCTTC.

The chain joins TRBV7-3 to TRBJ2-7; 10 bases are shared with TRBD2. V shed 5 bases and J 7 bases; nucleotides not matched to a gene: 5. CDR3 size: 13 residues. Germline V lookup: CDR1 SGHTA, CDR2 FQGTGA. CDR3: CASSLAGAREQYF. In DNA form, the CDR3 reads TGTGCCAGCAGCCTAGCGGGAGCGAGGGAGCAGTACTTC.

The V gene is TRBV13, the J gene TRBJ1-2; no clear D. From germline, CDR1 is PRHDT and CDR2 FYEKMQ (reference sequence). Between the trimmed V and J ends, which lost 2 bases and 3 bases, there was a span of 13 bases. CDR3 length: 15 amino acids. CDR3 residues: CASSLSWRNDYGYTF. In DNA, the CDR3 is TGTGCCAGCAGCTTAAGTTGGCGGAACGACTATGGCTACACCTTC.

This chain joins TRBV11-2 and TRBJ1-1; D may be TRBD1 (5 bases). This CDR3 contains 17 residues. CDR1 is SGHAT, CDR2 FQNNGV, per germline. Trimming shortened V by 5 bases and J by 0 bases, and 19 bases separated the two germline ends. The CDR3 bases are TGTGCCAGCAGCCGATCGTCAACAGGAGGGTTGAACACTGAAGCTTTCTTT. Protein product: CASSRSSTGGLNTEAFF.

This chain connects TRBV21-1 to TRBJ2-7; TRBD1 is taken as the D call from the table, unchecked against the DNA. TRBV21-1 is a pseudogene locus. The CDR3 length is 12 residues. The CDR3 DNA sequence: TGTGCCAGCAGCAAAAATTCATACGAGCAGTACTTC. It specifies CASSKNSYEQYF.

The chain carries TRBV13 and TRBJ1-1, with 9 bases fitting TRBD1. The ends lost 5 bases at V and 5 bases at J; junction bases unmatched: 18. CDR3 length: 18 residues. The germline gives CDR1 PRHDT, CDR2 FYEKMQ (reference sequence). CDR3 region: CASSANRGRGSWMTEAFF. The CDR3 nucleotides read TGTGCCAGCAGCGCTAACAGGGGGCGAGGGAGTTGGATGACTGAAGCTTTCTTT.

J is TRBJ1-3 and V is TRBV19; D gene uncertain. The V gene lost 3 bases and the J gene lost 2 bases, with 8 bases spanning the gap. This CDR3 has 14 residues. Germline V CDR1 and CDR2: LNHDA, SQIVND (reference sequence). This chain's CDR3 is CASSISGTGNTIYF. The CDR3 DNA follows: TGTGCCAGTAGTATTTCCGGGACTGGAAACACCATATATTTT.

This clone was detected only once. The chain recombines TRBV27 with TRBJ2-7; 11 bases line up with TRBD1. The CDR3 runs 14 residues. Germline assignment: CDR1 MNHEY and CDR2 SMNVEV (reference sequence). J gave up 4 bases and V 4 bases, and 3 bases lay outside the gene matches. The CDR3 here is CASSWDRGGYEQYF. As DNA, the CDR3 is TGTGCCAGCAGTTGGGACAGGGGGGGGTACGAGCAGTACTTC.

The DNA of the CDR3 is TGCGCCAGCAGAGGGGGACTAGCGGGATATACCGGGGAGCTGTTTTTT. This translates into CASRGGLAGYTGELFF. The chain employs TRBV5-1 and TRBJ2-2; 13 bases line up with TRBD2. V was pared by 5 bases and J by 5 bases, with 6 bases of the junction left unmatched. Per the germline V gene, CDR1 is SGHRS and CDR2 is YFSETQ. The CDR3 extends over 16 amino acids.

This chain uses TRBV10-3 with TRBJ2-1; D perhaps matches TRBD2 (6 bases). The CDR3 contains 21 residues. The germline V gene encodes CDR1 ENHRY and CDR2 SYGVKD. The V end lost 4 bases, the J end lost 2 bases, and 30 bases lay between the germline ends. In DNA, the CDR3 is TGTGCCATCAGTGCGAGGAGGGACGGAGCTCCGGTGTTAGCAACCTACAATGAGCAGTTCTTC. Protein: CAISARRDGAPVLATYNEQFF.

This rearrangement joins TRBV27 to TRBJ2-7; the D is unclear. The CDR3 covers 14 residues. From germline, CDR1 is MNHEY and CDR2 SMNVEV (reference sequence). Trimming cost V 3 bases and J 7 bases, with 16 bases left between them. For the CDR3, the DNA is TGTGCCAGCAGTTTTGGAGCCCCCGGCTGGGAGCAGTACTTC. It specifies CASSFGAPGWEQYF.

The chain couples TRBV5-1 to TRBJ2-7, with 14 positions matching TRBD2. The CDR3 sequence is 18 residues long. CDR1 SGHRS and CDR2 YFSETQ come from the germline V gene. The J segment lost 0 bases and the V segment lost 4 bases, leaving 9 bases of the junction unmatched. DNA for the CDR3: TGCGCCAGCAGCCGTTGGACGGGACTAGCGGGAGTCTCCTACGAGCAGTACTTC. It codes for CASSRWTGLAGVSYEQYF.